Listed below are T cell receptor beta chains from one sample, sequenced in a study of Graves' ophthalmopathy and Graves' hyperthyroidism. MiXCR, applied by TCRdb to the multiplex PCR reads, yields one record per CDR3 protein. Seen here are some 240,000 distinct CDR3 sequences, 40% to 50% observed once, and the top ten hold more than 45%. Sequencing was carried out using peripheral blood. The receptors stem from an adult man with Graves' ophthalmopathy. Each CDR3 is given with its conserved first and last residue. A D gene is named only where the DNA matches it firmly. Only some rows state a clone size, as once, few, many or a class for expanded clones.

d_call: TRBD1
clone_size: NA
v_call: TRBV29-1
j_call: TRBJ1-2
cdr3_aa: CSVGLNRGRGGYTF
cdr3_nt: TGCAGCGTGGGACTTAACAGGGGGCGAGGGGGCTACACCTTC

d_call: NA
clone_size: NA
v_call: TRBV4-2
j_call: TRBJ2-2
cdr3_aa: CASSPSTGYAGELFF
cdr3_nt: TGTGCCAGCAGCCCCTCCACAGGATACGCCGGGGAGCTGTTTTTT

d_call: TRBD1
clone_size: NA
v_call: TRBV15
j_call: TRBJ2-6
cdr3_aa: CATTETGIGANVLTF
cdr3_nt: TGTGCCACCACCGAGACAGGGATAGGGGCCAACGTCCTGACTTTC

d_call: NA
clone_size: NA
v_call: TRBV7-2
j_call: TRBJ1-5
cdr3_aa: CASSLEGMLAAQPQHF
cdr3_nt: TGTGCCAGCAGCTTAGAGGGAATGTTGGCGGCCCAGCCCCAGCATTTT

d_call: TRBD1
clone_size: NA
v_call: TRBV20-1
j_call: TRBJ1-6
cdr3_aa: CSARPGTGASPLHF
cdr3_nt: TGCAGTGCTAGGCCCGGGACAGGGGCGTCACCCCTCCACTTT

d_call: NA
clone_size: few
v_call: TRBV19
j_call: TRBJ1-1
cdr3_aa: CASSIDPLRDTEAFF
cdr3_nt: TGTGCCAGTAGTATAGACCCTCTGAGGGACACTGAAGCTTTCTTT

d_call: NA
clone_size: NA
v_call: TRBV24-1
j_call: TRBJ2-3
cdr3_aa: CATSDLRATSTDTQYF
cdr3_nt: TGTGCCACCAGTGATTTGAGGGCGACTAGCACAGATACGCAGTATTTT

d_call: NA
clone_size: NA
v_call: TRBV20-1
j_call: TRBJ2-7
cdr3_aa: CSAKDRSYEQYF
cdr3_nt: TGCAGTGCTAAAGACAGGTCCTACGAGCAGTACTTC

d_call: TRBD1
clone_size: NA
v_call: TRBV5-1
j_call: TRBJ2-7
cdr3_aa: CASSIQLSGGDEQYF
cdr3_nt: TGCGCCAGCAGCATTCAACTCTCAGGGGGCGACGAGCAGTACTTC

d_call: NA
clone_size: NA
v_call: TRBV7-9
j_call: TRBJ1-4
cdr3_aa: CASSFRGGPNEKLFF
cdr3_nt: TGTGCCAGCAGTTTCCGGGGCGGGCCTAATGAAAAACTGTTTTTT

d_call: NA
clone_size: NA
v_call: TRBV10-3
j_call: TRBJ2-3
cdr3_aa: CASSYLSGTHTDTQYF
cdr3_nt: TGTGCCAGCAGTTACTTGTCAGGGACCCACACAGATACGCAGTATTTT

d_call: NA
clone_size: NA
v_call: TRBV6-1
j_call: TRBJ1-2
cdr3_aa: CASRALGRGYGYTF
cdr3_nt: TGTGCCAGCAGAGCCCTGGGGCGCGGCTATGGCTACACCTTC

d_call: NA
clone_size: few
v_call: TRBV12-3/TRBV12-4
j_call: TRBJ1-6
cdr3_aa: CASSLVFGRNSPLHF
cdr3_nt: TGTGCCAGCAGTTTGGTTTTCGGCAGGAATTCACCCCTCCACTTT

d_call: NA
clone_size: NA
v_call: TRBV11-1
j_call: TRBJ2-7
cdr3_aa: CASSPELRREQYF
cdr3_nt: TGTGCCAGCAGTCCCGAGCTGCGTCGCGAGCAGTACTTC

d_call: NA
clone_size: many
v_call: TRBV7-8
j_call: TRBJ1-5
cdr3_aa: CASSLTGGRDQPQHF
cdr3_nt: TGTGCCAGCAGCTTAACGGGGGGCAGGGATCAGCCCCAGCATTTT

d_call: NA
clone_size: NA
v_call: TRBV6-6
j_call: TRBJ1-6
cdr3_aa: CASSQSRGDSPLHF
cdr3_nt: TGTGCCAGCAGCCAGAGTAGGGGGGACTCACCCCTCCACTTT

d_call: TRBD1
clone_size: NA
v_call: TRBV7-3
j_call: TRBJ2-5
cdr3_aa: CASSLLGQGVMETQYF
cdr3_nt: TGTGCCAGCAGCTTATTAGGACAGGGGGTTATGGAGACCCAGTACTTC

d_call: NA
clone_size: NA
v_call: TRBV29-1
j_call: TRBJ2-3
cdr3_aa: CSVEEGGGSPDTQYF
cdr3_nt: TGCAGCGTTGAAGAAGGAGGTGGTTCCCCAGATACGCAGTATTTT

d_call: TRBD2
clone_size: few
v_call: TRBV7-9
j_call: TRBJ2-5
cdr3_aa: CASSLALAGEETQYF
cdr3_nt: TGTGCCAGCAGCTTAGCGCTAGCGGGAGAAGAGACCCAGTACTTC

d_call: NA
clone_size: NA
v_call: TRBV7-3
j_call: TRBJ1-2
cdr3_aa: CASSSAGGRGYTF
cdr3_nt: TGTGCCAGCAGCTCCGCGGGGGGAAGGGGCTACACCTTC

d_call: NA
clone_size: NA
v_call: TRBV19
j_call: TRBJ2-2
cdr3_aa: CASSIRVGTGELFF
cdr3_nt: TGTGCCAGTAGTATTCGGGTGGGAACCGGGGAGCTGTTTTTT

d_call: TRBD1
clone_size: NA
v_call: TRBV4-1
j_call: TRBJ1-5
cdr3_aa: CASSLEDRVAQPQHF
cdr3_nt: TGCGCCAGCAGCCTAGAAGACAGGGTAGCTCAGCCCCAGCATTTT

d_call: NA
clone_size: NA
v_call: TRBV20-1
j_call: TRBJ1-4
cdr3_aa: CSAREERLEKLFF
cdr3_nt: TGCAGTGCTAGAGAAGAGAGACTTGAAAAACTGTTTTTT

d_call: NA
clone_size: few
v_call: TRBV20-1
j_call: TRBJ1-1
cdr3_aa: CSARGTEPMNTEAFF
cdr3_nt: TGCAGTGCTAGAGGGACAGAGCCTATGAACACTGAAGCTTTCTTT

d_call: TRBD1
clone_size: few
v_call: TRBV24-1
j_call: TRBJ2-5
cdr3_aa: CATSDPDRARETQYF
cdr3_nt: TGTGCCACCAGTGATCCGGACAGGGCTCGCGAGACCCAGTACTTC

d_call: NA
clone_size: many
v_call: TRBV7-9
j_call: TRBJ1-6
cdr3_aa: CASSSDRVANSPLHF
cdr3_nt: TGTGCCAGCAGCTCAGACAGAGTCGCCAATTCACCCCTCCACTTT

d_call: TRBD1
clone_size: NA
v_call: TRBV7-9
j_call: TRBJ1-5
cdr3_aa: CASSSTAGGNQPQHF
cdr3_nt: TGTGCCAGCAGCTCGACCGCAGGGGGAAATCAGCCCCAGCATTTT

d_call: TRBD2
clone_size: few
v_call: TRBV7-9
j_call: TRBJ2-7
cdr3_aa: CASSSGAASGAYEQYF
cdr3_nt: TGTGCCAGCAGCTCTGGGGCAGCTAGCGGGGCCTACGAGCAGTACTTC